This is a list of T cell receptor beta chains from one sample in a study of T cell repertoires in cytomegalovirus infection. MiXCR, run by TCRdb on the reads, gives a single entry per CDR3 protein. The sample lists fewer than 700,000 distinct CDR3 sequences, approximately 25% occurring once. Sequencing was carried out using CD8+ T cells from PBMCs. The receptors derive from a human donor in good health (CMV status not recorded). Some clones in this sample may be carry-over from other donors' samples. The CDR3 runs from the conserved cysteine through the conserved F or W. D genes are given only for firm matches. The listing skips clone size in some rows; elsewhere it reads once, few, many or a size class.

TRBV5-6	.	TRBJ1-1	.	TGTGCCAGCAGCCATCCCGGGACACCGAACACTGAAGCTTTCTTT	CASSHPGTPNTEAFF
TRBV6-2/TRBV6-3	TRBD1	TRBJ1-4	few	TGTGCCAGCAGCCTTCCGGGACAGCTTAATGAAAAACTGTTTTTT	CASSLPGQLNEKLFF
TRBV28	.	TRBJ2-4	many	TGTGCCAGCAGTTCAGTTTCTAATCAGTACTTC	CASSSVSNQYF
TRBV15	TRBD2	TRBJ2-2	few	TGTGCCACCAGCAGACCGGGGCTAGCGGGGGGGACCACCGGGGAGCTGTTTTTT	CATSRPGLAGGTTGELFF
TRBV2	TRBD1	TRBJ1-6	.	TGTGCCGGAGGGGACAGACAGACATCACCCCTCCACTTT	CAGGDRQTSPLHF
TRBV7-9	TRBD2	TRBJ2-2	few	TGTGCCAGCAGCACCTCCGGGACTAGATATGGGGAGCTGTTTTTT	CASSTSGTRYGELFF
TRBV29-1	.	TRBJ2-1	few	TGCAGCGTTGAGGGGATGACTCAGGATGAGCAGTTCTTC	CSVEGMTQDEQFF
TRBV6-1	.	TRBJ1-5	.	TGTGCCAGCACCCAGACAGATTGGAACAGTCAGCCCCAGCATTTT	CASTQTDWNSQPQHF
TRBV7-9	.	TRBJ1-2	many	TGTGCCAGCAGCTCTGGACCGGAATGGTGGTTC	CASSSGPEWWF
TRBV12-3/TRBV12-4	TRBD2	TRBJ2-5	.	TGTGCCAGCAGTTTAGGACTAGCGGATTACCAAGAGACCCAGTACTTC	CASSLGLADYQETQYF
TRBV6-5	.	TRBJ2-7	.	TGTGCCAGCAGTTACTCCGGGGGCAGCCCCTACGAGCAGTACTTC	CASSYSGGSPYEQYF
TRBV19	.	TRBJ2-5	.	TGTGCCAGTAGTATAGAAACTACAGGGACCTGGGAGACCCAGTACTTC	CASSIETTGTWETQYF
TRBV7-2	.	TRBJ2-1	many	TGTGCCAGCAGTTCCGAAGGGCGGAATTCCTACAATGAGCAGTTCTTC	CASSSEGRNSYNEQFF
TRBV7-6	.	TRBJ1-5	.	TGTGCCAGCAGCTTAGGCGCGGGGCGCCTCAATCAGCCCCAGCATTTT	CASSLGAGRLNQPQHF
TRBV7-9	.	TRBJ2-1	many	TGTGCCAGCAGCCCGTGGAGAGGGCCCTACAATGAGCAGTTCTTC	CASSPWRGPYNEQFF